Listed below are T cell receptor beta chains from one sample, sequenced in a study of human T cells and chemical hapten exposure. TCRdb itself ran the RACE reads through MiXCR, one entry per CDR3 protein. The sample shows 70,000 or so distinct CDR3 sequences, around 10% of them seen only once. The input for sequencing was whole blood, taken in connection with sensitization to the hapten diphenylcyclopropenone (DPC). Source of these receptors: a woman in her fifties or sixties with alopecia areata. Some clones in this sample may be carry-over from other donors' samples. Both conserved end residues are part of each CDR3. Fields, in order: V gene, clone size, CDR3 protein. Clone size is not always given. Where it is, it says once, few, many or a class for expanded clones.

TRBV11-2 | many | CASSHQNFGTEAFF
TRBV7-2 | many | CASSYTDAGQYYGYTF
TRBV4-2 | NA | CASSQGRLAGVLETQYF
TRBV12-3/TRBV12-4 | few | CASSLGQGGEQFF
TRBV5-1 | few | CASSLNGGLNTGELFF
TRBV29-1 | few | CSGRTGDEQFF
TRBV7-9 | NA | CASSRGTSDYNEQFF
TRBV6-1 | NA | CASTLQGANSPLHF
TRBV5-6 | many | CASSLVRAGYTF
TRBV29-1 | NA | CSVDRAYGYTF
TRBV2 | few | CASSQQGLRDTGELFF
TRBV28 | NA | CASSLSWEKGYTF
TRBV6-5 | many | CASSYRRGNTEAFF
TRBV2 | NA | CASRGQGGRNEQFF
TRBV11-3 | many | CASSKAGLEDNEQFF
TRBV3-1 | NA | CASSQRQTGDQNSLLHF
TRBV7-2 | NA | CASSLKRMSVVEAFF
TRBV19 | few | CASRKVSATGELFF
TRBV6-2/TRBV6-3 | many | CASSYSMTGPDTQYF
TRBV7-2 | many | CASSQPNQPQHF
TRBV28 | few | CASSLPEQGAINYGYTF
TRBV11-2 | many | CASSLEGENTEAFF
TRBV18 | NA | CVSSPAAYYEQYF
TRBV27 | many | CASSPLFHGGGYGYTF